The 20 T cell receptor beta chains below come from one sample, sequenced in a study of blood T cell repertoires in COVID-19. Libraries were prepared by immunoSEQ multiplex PCR; TCRdb keeps only in-frame clonotypes and omits some of them. This sample carries 87,000 or so clones, roughly 91% of them seen once, and the ten largest clones take 6.5% to 8%. Sample: peripheral blood. The receptor set was obtained from a man between 18 and 29 years old with COVID-19, enrolled during active disease.

As DNA, the CDR3 is TGTGCCAGCAGCTTACTAGCGGGAGGGATCAATGAGCAGTTCTTC. Its protein product is CASSLLAGGINEQFF. The chain carries TRBV11-2 and TRBJ2-1, with TRBD2 matching 12 bases. Germline V lookup: CDR1 SGHAT, CDR2 FQNNGV. There are 15 residues in the CDR3. J lost 6 bases, V lost 2 bases, and 2 bases had no gene match.

V is TRBV7-2 and J is TRBJ2-7, with 9 nucleotides matching TRBD2. CDR3 length equals 15 residues. Germline lookup yields CDR1 SGHTA and CDR2 FQGNSA. The ends lost 6 bases at V and 5 bases at J; junction bases unmatched: 11. CDR3 DNA sequence: TGTGCCAGCAGATTGTTTAGCGGGAGTATGAACGAGCAGTACTTC. This sequence encodes CASRLFSGSMNEQYF.

The CDR3 is CASSLGLAGGFNEQFF. The CDR3 nucleotides are TGTGCCAGCAGTTTAGGGCTAGCGGGAGGGTTCAATGAGCAGTTCTTC. This chain uses TRBV27 with TRBJ2-1, with 12 positions matching TRBD2. This CDR3 has 16 residues. The junction had 5 bases not matched to a gene; V was cut back by 2 bases and J by 6 bases. CDR1 and CDR2 from the germline V gene are MNHEY and SMNVEV (reference sequence).

The genes are TRBV3-1 (or the pseudogene TRBV3-2) and TRBJ1-2; TRBD1 aligns across 9 bases. CDR1 is LGHDT and CDR2 is YNNKEL in the germline V gene (reference sequence). J gave up 8 bases and V 4 bases, and 5 bases lay outside the gene matches. There are 13 residues in the CDR3. Here the CDR3 DNA reads TGTGCCAGCAGCCCCGGGACAGGGTTCGGCTACACCTTC. Residues: CASSPGTGFGYTF.

CDR3 sequence reads: CASSSPGTGGITDTQYF. The CDR3 DNA is TGTGCCAGCAGTAGTCCCGGGACAGGGGGCATCACAGATACGCAGTATTTT. The chain is built from TRBV2 and TRBJ2-3; 12 nucleotides line up with TRBD1. This CDR3 is built from 17 residues. With V trimmed by 5 bases and J by 2 bases, 8 bases remained unmatched. Germline V gene data show CDR1 as SNHLY and CDR2 as FYNNEI.

This chain connects TRBV6-2 or TRBV6-3 to TRBJ2-1, with 8 bases matching TRBD2. Germline lookup yields CDR1 MNHEY and CDR2 SVGEGT. The CDR3 spans 15 residues. With V trimmed by 5 bases and J by 5 bases, 8 bases remained unmatched. The CDR3 protein is CASSIFPGGDNEQFF. The CDR3 coding sequence is TGTGCCAGCAGTATATTTCCGGGGGGGGACAATGAGCAGTTCTTC.

This rearrangement joins TRBV20-1 to TRBJ2-7; possibly TRBD1 for D (6 bases). Germline V gene lookup returns CDR1 DFQATT and CDR2 SNEGSKA (reference sequence). V was pared by 5 bases and J by 6 bases, with 8 bases between. This CDR3 is built from 10 residues. DNA of the CDR3: TGCAGTGCTGTAGGGGGCGAGCAGTACTTC. Translating it yields CSAVGGEQYF.

The chain recombines TRBV4-1 with TRBJ2-1; no firm D call. Germline-derived CDR1 and CDR2 are MGHRA and YSYEKL. Deletions cut 6 bases from V and 0 bases from J, with 9 bases between. The CDR3 consists of 14 residues. The DNA for the CDR3 is TGCGCCAGCAGACGACTGAGCTCCTACAATGAGCAGTTCTTC. It codes for CASRRLSSYNEQFF.

Here the CDR3 DNA reads TGCAGCGTTGAGGTCAGGCCCTACGAGCAGTACTTC. This gives the protein CSVEVRPYEQYF. This chain uses TRBV29-1 with TRBJ2-7; D gene ambiguous. From germline, CDR1 is SQVTM and CDR2 ANQGSEA. V lost 3 bases and J lost 2, with 8 bases in between. The CDR3 totals 12 residues.

The chain links TRBV6-2 or TRBV6-3 to TRBJ1-1; D remains unclear. The germline CDR1 and CDR2 sequences are MNHEY and SVGEGT. CDR3 length: 14 residues. Deletions cut 5 bases from V and 0 bases from J, with 10 bases between. The CDR3 reads CASSQQILNTEAFF. Written as DNA, the CDR3 is TGTGCCAGCAGTCAACAAATACTGAACACTGAAGCTTTCTTT.

This clone was detected once. The gene calls are TRBV7-2 and TRBJ1-5; D is unclear. The germline gives CDR1 SGHTA, CDR2 FQGNSA. Trimming took 2 bases from V and 5 from J, leaving 7 bases between them. CDR3 length: 13 amino acids. Here the CDR3 DNA reads TGTGCCAGCAGCTTAAAGAGAGATCAGCCCCAGCATTTT. Its protein product is CASSLKRDQPQHF. Full variable domain (missing parts from reference TRBV7-2 and TRBJ1-5): GAGVSQSPSNKVTEKGKDVELRCDPISGHTALYWYRQSLGQGLEFLIYFQGNSAPDKSGLPSDRFSAERTGGSVSTLTIQRTQQEDSAVYLCASSLKRDQPQHFGDGTRLSIL.

The rearrangement links TRBV19 to TRBJ1-6; TRBD1 matches at 7 bases. The ends lost 4 bases at V and 7 bases at J; junction bases unmatched: 7. The CDR3 is 15 residues long. Germline V gene lookup returns CDR1 LNHDA and CDR2 SQIVND (reference sequence). CDR3 DNA sequence: TGTGCCAGTAGTACTCGACAGGGTCGGAATTCACCCCTCCACTTT. Translated, it gives CASSTRQGRNSPLHF.

This clone came up once. The chain recombines TRBV7-9 with TRBJ2-7; TRBD1 matches at 8 bases. Germline V gene data show CDR1 as SEHNR and CDR2 as FQNEAQ (reference sequence). J lost 5 bases, V lost 1 base, and 7 bases had no gene match. The CDR3 runs 15 residues. The CDR3 coding sequence is TGTGCCAGCAGCTTAGGTTACCAGGGGGCGAACGAGCAGTACTTC. Its protein is CASSLGYQGANEQYF.

The genes are TRBV27 and TRBJ1-5, with D tentatively TRBD1 (5 bases). This CDR3 contains 14 residues. Trimming cost V 4 bases and J 8 bases, with 15 bases left between them. Germline V gene data show CDR1 as MNHEY and CDR2 as SMNVEV (reference sequence). The CDR3 sequence is CASSSNQGIEPQHF. In DNA form, the CDR3 reads TGTGCCAGCAGTTCGAACCAGGGTATAGAGCCCCAGCATTTT.

V and J are TRBV27 and TRBJ2-3, with a possible D match to TRBD1 (5 bases). The CDR3 has 15 residues. Germline loops: CDR1 MNHEY, CDR2 SMNVEV (reference sequence). V was cut by 4 bases and J by 4 bases, with 15 bases left in between. In DNA, the CDR3 is TGTGCCAGCAGTTGGTCGGCAGGGCAGTCAGATACGCAGTATTTT. It specifies CASSWSAGQSDTQYF.

V and J are TRBV7-9 and TRBJ2-7, with D maybe TRBD1 (6 bases). Deletions cut 4 bases from V and 6 bases from J, with 31 bases between. CDR1 SEHNR and CDR2 FQNEAQ come from the germline V gene (reference sequence). The length of the CDR3 is 19 residues. CDR3 amino acids: CASSSTGKRTPSVGPEQYF. The CDR3 DNA reads as TGTGCCAGCAGCTCGACAGGAAAACGGACTCCGTCGGTGGGCCCCGAGCAGTACTTC.

The chain employs TRBV29-1 and TRBJ2-7, with D perhaps matching TRBD1 (6 bases). The ends were cut back, 4 bases at V and 6 bases at J, with 16 bases in the middle. Germline assignment: CDR1 SQVTM and CDR2 ANQGSEA. This CDR3 is built from 13 residues. CDR3 residues: CSVVSGVLGEQYF. CDR3 coding DNA: TGCAGCGTTGTCTCAGGGGTTCTAGGCGAGCAGTACTTC.

This rearrangement joins TRBV7-9 to TRBJ2-7; the match to TRBD1 covers 9 bases. This CDR3 comprises 13 residues. With 1 base clipped from V and 10 bases from J, the junction kept 5 bases outside the gene matches. The germline CDR1 and CDR2 sequences are SEHNR and FQNEAQ (reference sequence). The DNA for the CDR3 is TGTGCCAGCAGCTTAGGGACAGGGGCCGGCCAGTACTTC. It translates to CASSLGTGAGQYF.

This clone was counted a single time. The chain has TRBV11-3 and TRBJ2-1; TRBD2 agrees at 10 bases. Germline CDR1 SGHNT, CDR2 YENEEA. The CDR3 extends over 15 amino acids. Trimming at V came to 2 bases and at J to 7 bases, leaving 5 bases not matched to a gene. The chain's CDR3 is CASSLTSGTENEQFF. DNA for the CDR3: TGTGCCAGCAGCTTAACTAGCGGGACGGAAAATGAGCAGTTCTTC.

The chain uses TRBV6-5 and TRBJ1-5; D is unclear. The CDR3 runs to 13 residues. Trimming removed 6 bases at V and 0 bases at J, with 6 bases between. The germline V gene has CDR1 MNHEY and CDR2 SVGAGI. The CDR3 bases are TGTGCCAGCAGACAGTATAGCAATCAGCCCCAGCATTTT. Amino acids: CASRQYSNQPQHF.